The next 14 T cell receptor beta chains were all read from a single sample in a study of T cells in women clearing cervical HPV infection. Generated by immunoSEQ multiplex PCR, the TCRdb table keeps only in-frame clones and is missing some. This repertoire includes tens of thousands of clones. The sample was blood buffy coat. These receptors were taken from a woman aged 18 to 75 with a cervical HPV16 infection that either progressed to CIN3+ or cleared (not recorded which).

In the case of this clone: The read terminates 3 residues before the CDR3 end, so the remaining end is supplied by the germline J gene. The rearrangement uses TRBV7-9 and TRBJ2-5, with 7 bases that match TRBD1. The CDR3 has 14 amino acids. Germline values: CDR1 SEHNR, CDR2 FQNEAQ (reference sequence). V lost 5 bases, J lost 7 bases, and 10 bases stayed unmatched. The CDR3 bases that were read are TGTGCCAGCAGCCCGGGACAGTCCTTCGGGACC. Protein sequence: CASSPGQSFGT. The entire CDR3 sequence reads CASSPGQSFGTQYF.

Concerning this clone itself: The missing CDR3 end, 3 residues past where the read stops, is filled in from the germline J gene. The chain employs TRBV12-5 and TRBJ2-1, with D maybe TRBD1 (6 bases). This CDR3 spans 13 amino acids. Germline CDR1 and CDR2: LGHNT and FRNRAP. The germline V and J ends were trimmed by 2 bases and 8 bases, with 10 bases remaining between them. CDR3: CASGLKGVDEQFF. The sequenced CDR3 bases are TGTGCTAGTGGTTTGAAGGGGGTCGATGAG.

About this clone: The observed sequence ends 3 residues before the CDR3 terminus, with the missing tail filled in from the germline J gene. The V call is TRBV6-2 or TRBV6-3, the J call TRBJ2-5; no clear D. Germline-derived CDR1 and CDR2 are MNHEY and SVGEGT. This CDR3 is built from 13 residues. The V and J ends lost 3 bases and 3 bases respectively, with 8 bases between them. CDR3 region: CASSYGQKETQYF. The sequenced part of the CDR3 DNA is TGTGCCAGCAGTTATGGGCAGAAAGAGACC.

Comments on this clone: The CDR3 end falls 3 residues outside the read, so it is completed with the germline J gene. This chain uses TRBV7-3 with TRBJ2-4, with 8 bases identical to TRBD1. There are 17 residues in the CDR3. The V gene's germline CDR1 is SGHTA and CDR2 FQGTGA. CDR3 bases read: TGTGCCAGAGGGTGCATCGGGACAGGCCTCTCTAACTATGGT. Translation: CARGCIGTGLSNYG. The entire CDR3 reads CARGCIGTGLSNYGQYF.

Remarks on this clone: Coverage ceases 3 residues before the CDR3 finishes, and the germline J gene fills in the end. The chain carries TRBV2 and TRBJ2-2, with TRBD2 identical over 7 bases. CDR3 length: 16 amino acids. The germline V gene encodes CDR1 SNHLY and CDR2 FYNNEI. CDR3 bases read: TGTGCCAGCGCATGGGGGGGGGATCAGGTATCAGCGAAG. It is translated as CASAWGGDQVSAK. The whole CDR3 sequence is CASAWGGDQVSAKLFF.

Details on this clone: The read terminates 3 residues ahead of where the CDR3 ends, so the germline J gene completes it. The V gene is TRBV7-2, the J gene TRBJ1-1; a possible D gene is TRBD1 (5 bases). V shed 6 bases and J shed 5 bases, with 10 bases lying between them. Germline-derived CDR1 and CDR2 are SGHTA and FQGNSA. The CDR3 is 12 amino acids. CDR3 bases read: TGTGCCAGCAGGCCAGGGTGGACTGAA. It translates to CASRPGWTE. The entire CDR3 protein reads CASRPGWTEAFF.

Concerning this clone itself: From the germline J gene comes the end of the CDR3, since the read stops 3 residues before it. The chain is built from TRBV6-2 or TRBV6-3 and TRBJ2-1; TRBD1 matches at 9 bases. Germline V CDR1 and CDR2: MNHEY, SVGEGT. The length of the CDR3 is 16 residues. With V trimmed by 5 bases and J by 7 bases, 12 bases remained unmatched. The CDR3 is CASSPWTGAVRNEQFF. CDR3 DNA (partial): TGTGCCAGCAGTCCCTGGACAGGGGCGGTGAGAAATGAG.

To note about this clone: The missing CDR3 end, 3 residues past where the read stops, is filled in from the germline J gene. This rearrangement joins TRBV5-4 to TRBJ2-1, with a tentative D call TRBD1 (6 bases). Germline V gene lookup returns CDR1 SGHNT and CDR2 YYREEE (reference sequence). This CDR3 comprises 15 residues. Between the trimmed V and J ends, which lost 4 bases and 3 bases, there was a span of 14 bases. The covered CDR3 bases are TGTGCCAGCAGCCGGGGACCAGGGGACTACAATGAG. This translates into CASSRGPGDYNE. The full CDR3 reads CASSRGPGDYNEQFF.

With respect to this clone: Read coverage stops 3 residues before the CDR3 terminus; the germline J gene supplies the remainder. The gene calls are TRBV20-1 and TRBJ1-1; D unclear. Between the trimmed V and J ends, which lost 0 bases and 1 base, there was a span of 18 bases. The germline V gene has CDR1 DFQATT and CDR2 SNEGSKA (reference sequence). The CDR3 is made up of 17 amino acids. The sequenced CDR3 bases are TGCAGTGCTAGAGATAGTGTCGGAGGCAGGCGGAACACTGAA. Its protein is CSARDSVGGRRNTE. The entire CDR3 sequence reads CSARDSVGGRRNTEAFF.

This CDR3 reads CASSFQGTQELFF. The DNA read from the CDR3 is TGTGCCAGCAGTTTCCAGGGGACCCAGGAG. The chain couples TRBV6-2 or TRBV6-3 to TRBJ2-2, with a possible D match to TRBD1 (6 bases). The sequence runs out 3 residues before the end of the CDR3; the remainder is reconstructed from the germline J gene. The CDR3 contains 13 residues. CDR1 and CDR2 from the germline V gene are MNHEY and SVGEGT. Trimming took off 4 bases at V and 10 bases at J, with 13 bases between the two ends.

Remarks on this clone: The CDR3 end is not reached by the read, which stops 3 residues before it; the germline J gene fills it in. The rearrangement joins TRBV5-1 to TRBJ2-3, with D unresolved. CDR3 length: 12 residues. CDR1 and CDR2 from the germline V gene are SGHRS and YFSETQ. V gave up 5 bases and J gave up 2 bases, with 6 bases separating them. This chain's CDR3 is CASRVATDTQYF. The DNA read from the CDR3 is TGCGCCAGCAGGGTGGCCACAGATACG.

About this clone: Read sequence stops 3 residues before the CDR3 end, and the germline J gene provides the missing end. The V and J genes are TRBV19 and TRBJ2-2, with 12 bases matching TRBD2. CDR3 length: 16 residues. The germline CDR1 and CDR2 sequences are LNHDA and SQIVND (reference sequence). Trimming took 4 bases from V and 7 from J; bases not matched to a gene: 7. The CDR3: CASSKLAGGIGGELFF. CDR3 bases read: TGTGCCAGTAGTAAGCTAGCGGGAGGGATTGGCGGGGAG.

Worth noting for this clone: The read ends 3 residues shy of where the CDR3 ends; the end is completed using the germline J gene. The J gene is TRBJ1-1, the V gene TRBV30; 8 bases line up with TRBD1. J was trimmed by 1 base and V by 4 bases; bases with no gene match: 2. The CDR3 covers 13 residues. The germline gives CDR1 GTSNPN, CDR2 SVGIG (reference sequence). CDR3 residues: CAWNRGENTEAFF. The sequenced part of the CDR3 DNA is TGTGCCTGGAACAGGGGGGAGAACACTGAA.

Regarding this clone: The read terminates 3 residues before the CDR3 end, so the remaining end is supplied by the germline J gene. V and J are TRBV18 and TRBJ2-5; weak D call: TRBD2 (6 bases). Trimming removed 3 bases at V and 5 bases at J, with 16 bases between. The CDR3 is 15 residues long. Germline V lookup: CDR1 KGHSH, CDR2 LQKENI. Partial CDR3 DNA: TGTGCCAGCTCACCCAAATTCGGGGGTGGCGAGACC. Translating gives CASSPKFGGGET. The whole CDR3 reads CASSPKFGGGETQYF.